Below, 22 T cell receptor beta chains from the same sample are listed, as sequenced in a study of cytomegalovirus exposure and HLA in healthy donors (dated by TCRdb to about 2017). Library prep was done by the immunoSEQ multiplex PCR assay. A mixture of 60 forward primers for TCR Vbeta segments and 13 reverse primers for TCR Jbeta segments was used in the multiplex PCR. This is the immuneACCESS table as TCRdb keeps it, with only in-frame sequences that have V and J called. A part of the clones is gone; compared with another copy, unresolved V genes explain less than half, and the rest is unexplained. This sample holds some 180,000 clones; about three quarters were observed only once. Together, the top ten hold around 1.6% of the sample. The sample was PBMCs. The receptors were sampled from a man between 18 and 35 years old in good health and CMV-seronegative.

A word on this clone: One end of the junction fails to match germline, which may point to a read error. The chain links TRBV7-9 to TRBJ1-5; 7 nucleotides agree with TRBD1. CDR1 is SEHNR, CDR2 FQNEAQ, per germline (reference sequence). The CDR3 sequence is 12 residues long. CDR3 residues: CSSSLGGRPQHF. The DNA for the CDR3 is TGTTCCAGCAGCTTAGGGGGCCGGCCCCAGCATTTT. Looking up the rest from reference TRBV7-9 and TRBJ1-5 gives the full variable domain: DTGVSQNPRHKITKRGQNVTFRCDPISEHNRLYWYRQTLGQGPEFLTYFQNEAQLEKSRLLSDRFSAERPKGSFSTLEIQRTEQGDSAMYLCSSSLGGRPQHFGDGTRLSIL.

Only a few counts were recorded for this clone. The rearrangement uses TRBV29-1 and TRBJ2-7; TRBD1 agrees at 8 bases. CDR1 SQVTM and CDR2 ANQGSEA come from the germline V gene. The V segment lost 6 bases and the J segment 2 bases; nucleotides outside the gene matches: 6. The CDR3 covers 13 residues. The CDR3 sequence: CSVLTGVAYEQYF. CDR3 nucleotide sequence: TGCAGCGTCTTGACAGGGGTGGCCTACGAGCAGTACTTC.

The chain couples TRBV27 to TRBJ2-7; 7 bases line up with TRBD1. With 3 bases clipped from V and 5 bases from J, the junction kept 1 base outside the gene matches. CDR1 MNHEY and CDR2 SMNVEV come from the germline V gene (reference sequence). CDR3 length: 12 amino acids. The CDR3 region is CASSFTGDEQYF. Written as DNA, the CDR3 is TGTGCCAGCAGTTTCACAGGGGACGAGCAGTACTTC.

The chain combines TRBV6-5 with TRBJ1-6, with D perhaps matching TRBD1 (5 bases). The CDR3 is 15 residues long. The germline V gene encodes CDR1 MNHEY and CDR2 SVGAGI. The ends were cut back, 5 bases at V and 6 bases at J, with 14 bases in the middle. The CDR3 nucleotides read TGTGCCAGCAGTCGCGAGTGGGGCTCTAATTCACCCCTCCACTTT. Translation gives CASSREWGSNSPLHF.

The V call is TRBV5-6, the J call TRBJ2-7; weak D call: TRBD1 (5 bases). Looked up from germline, CDR1 is SGHDT and CDR2 is YYEEEE. The CDR3 extends over 15 amino acids. Trimming stripped 0 bases from V and 9 bases from J, with 19 bases between. This CDR3 reads CASSLGTLAKLGQYF. The DNA for the CDR3 is TGTGCCAGCAGCTTGGGGACACTGGCGAAGTTGGGGCAGTACTTC.

This chain connects TRBV18 to TRBJ1-5; D gene unclear. CDR1 KGHSH and CDR2 LQKENI come from the germline V gene. V shed 6 bases and J shed 7 bases, with 10 bases lying between them. The CDR3 is 12 amino acids. This CDR3 is CASSQAGQPQHF. The CDR3 DNA sequence: TGTGCCAGCTCCCAAGCAGGACAGCCCCAGCATTTT. The complete variable domain, with remaining parts taken from reference TRBV18 and TRBJ1-5, reads NAGVMQNPRHLVRRRGQEARLRCSPMKGHSHVYWYRQLPEEGLKFMVYLQKENIIDESGMPKERFSAEFPKEGPSILRIQQVVRGDSAAYFCASSQAGQPQHFGDGTRLSIL.

This chain connects TRBV19 to TRBJ2-3; the match to TRBD2 covers 7 bases. The CDR3 is made up of 17 amino acids. The trim removed 5 bases at V and 6 bases at J, leaving 17 bases unmatched. In germline, CDR1 is LNHDA, CDR2 SQIVND (reference sequence). CDR3 sequence: CASSPTGGRPLGDTQYF. CDR3 sequence (DNA): TGTGCCAGTAGTCCTACGGGGGGACGGCCCCTTGGGGATACGCAGTATTTT.

The chain is built from TRBV6-6 and TRBJ2-7, with 7 positions matching TRBD1. Germline CDR1 MNHNY, CDR2 SVGAGI (reference sequence). The CDR3 is 14 amino acids. The ends lost 8 bases at V and 1 base at J; junction bases unmatched: 8. The CDR3, as DNA: TGTGCCAGCGGCCATCGACAGGGATCCTACGAGCAGTACTTC. It is translated as CASGHRQGSYEQYF.

The J gene is TRBJ1-3, the V gene TRBV28, with 7 bases that match TRBD1. CDR3 length: 16 residues. Germline trimming cut 6 bases from V and 4 bases from J; bases unmatched to any gene: 12. Germline V gene data show CDR1 as MDHEN and CDR2 as SYDVKM. The CDR3 DNA sequence: TGTGCCAGCAGCCAAACAGGGGCATTGTTGGGAAACACCATATATTTT. Amino acids: CASSQTGALLGNTIYF.

The genes are TRBV10-1 and TRBJ2-7, with 15 bases identical to TRBD2. Trimming cost V 9 bases and J 0 bases; bases outside gene matches: 9. CDR3 size: 17 residues. CDR1 and CDR2 (germline): WNHNN, SYGVQD (reference sequence). CDR3 bases: TGCGCCAGAACATCCAGGACTAGCGGGGGGGACTCCTACGAGCAGTACTTC. Protein: CARTSRTSGGDSYEQYF.

The rearrangement uses TRBV6-6 and TRBJ2-7, with 14 bases lining up with TRBD2. The CDR3 contains 15 residues. Germline values: CDR1 MNHNY, CDR2 SVGAGI (reference sequence). The V and J ends lost 6 bases and 5 bases, in that order; junction bases with no gene match: 6. The CDR3 loop reads CASRDGTSGSNEQYF. The CDR3 DNA reads TGTGCCAGCAGGGACGGGACTAGCGGGAGTAACGAGCAGTACTTC.

This chain connects TRBV18 to TRBJ1-5; no clear D. Germline CDR1 reads KGHSH; CDR2 reads LQKENI. V was shortened by 6 bases and J by 5 bases, with 17 bases between the two germline ends. CDR3 size: 15 residues. CDR3 amino acids: CASSPGREDHQPQHF. For the CDR3, the DNA is TGTGCCAGCTCTCCCGGACGGGAGGATCATCAGCCCCAGCATTTT.

This chain uses TRBV7-2 with TRBJ2-7; 10 bases match TRBD2. CDR3 length: 16 residues. CDR1 and CDR2 from the germline V gene are SGHTA and FQGNSA. The V gene end was trimmed by 5 bases and the J gene end by 7 bases; junction bases not matched to a gene: 14. CDR3 region: CASSGGSGGPLGEQYF. The CDR3 DNA reads as TGTGCCAGCAGCGGGGGTAGCGGGGGGCCCCTAGGGGAGCAGTACTTC.

This chain connects TRBV29-1 to TRBJ1-2; possibly TRBD1 for D (6 bases). This CDR3 contains 15 residues. Germline CDR1 is SQVTM and CDR2 is ANQGSEA. The V end was cut by 3 bases, the J end by 3 bases, with 17 bases between. CDR3 bases: TGCAGCGTTGATAACAGGGCCCTCGACCACTATGGCTACACCTTC. Amino acids: CSVDNRALDHYGYTF.

For this clone: This sample includes further DNA sequences coding for the same CDR3. The V call is TRBV2, the J call TRBJ1-2; TRBD1 agrees at 11 bases. CDR1 is SNHLY, CDR2 FYNNEI, per germline. With V trimmed by 5 bases and J by 8 bases, 4 bases remained unmatched. There are 13 residues in the CDR3. For the CDR3, the DNA is TGTGCCAGCAGTTCCGGGACAGGGGGGGGCTACACCTTC. Translating it yields CASSSGTGGGYTF.

The chain is built from TRBV11-2 and TRBJ1-1; TRBD1 matches 7 bases. CDR3 length: 14 amino acids. Germline V lookup: CDR1 SGHAT, CDR2 FQNNGV. V lost 7 bases to trimming and J lost 3 bases; unmatched junction nucleotides: 8. The CDR3 coding sequence is TGTGCCAGCACCCTCCGGGACAGCGACACTGAAGCTTTCTTT. It codes for CASTLRDSDTEAFF.

This chain links TRBV7-9 with TRBJ2-7; no clear D gene. This CDR3 is built from 12 residues. V was cut by 2 bases and J by 6 bases, with 8 bases left in between. Looked up from germline, CDR1 is SEHNR and CDR2 is FQNEAQ (reference sequence). CDR3 coding DNA: TGTGCCAGCAGCTTAAATGCGGTCGAGCAGTACTTC. It specifies CASSLNAVEQYF. Using reference TRBV7-9 and TRBJ2-7 for the parts outside the CDR3, the full variable domain is DTGVSQNPRHKITKRGQNVTFRCDPISEHNRLYWYRQTLGQGPEFLTYFQNEAQLEKSRLLSDRFSAERPKGSFSTLEIQRTEQGDSAMYLCASSLNAVEQYFGPGTRLTVT.

The V and J genes are TRBV5-1 and TRBJ2-2, with D possibly TRBD2 on 7 matching bases. Germline assignment: CDR1 SGHRS and CDR2 YFSETQ. CDR3 size: 16 residues. V lost 3 bases and J lost 5, with 17 bases in between. Here the CDR3 reads CASSSGRGASTGELFF. The CDR3 DNA is TGCGCCAGCAGCTCGGGTCGGGGGGCGAGTACCGGGGAGCTGTTTTTT.

A remark on this clone: A read error may account for a junction end that differs from germline. This sequence joins TRBV7-7 and TRBJ2-2, with D perhaps TRBD1 (6 bases). Per the germline V gene, CDR1 is SSHAT and CDR2 is FNYEAQ (reference sequence). The CDR3 contains 15 residues. DNA for the CDR3: TGTGCTAGCAGCTTAGGGGACATCACCGCCGGGGAGCTGTTTTTT. Amino acids: CASSLGDITAGELFF.

V usage is TRBV7-6 and J usage is TRBJ2-2, with TRBD2 identical over 12 bases. The CDR3 consists of 18 residues. V gave up 0 bases and J gave up 5 bases; unmatched junction bases: 7. Germline V gene lookup returns CDR1 SGHVS and CDR2 FNYEAQ. DNA for the CDR3: TGTGCCAGCAGCTTAGCGGCTAGCGGGAGGGCCGGAACCGGGGAGCTGTTTTTT. Amino acids: CASSLAASGRAGTGELFF.

The chain joins TRBV14 to TRBJ1-1; D uncertain. V lost 2 bases and J 1 base, leaving 5 bases between the germline ends. There are 13 residues in the CDR3. Per germline, CDR1 SGHDN and CDR2 FVKESK. In nucleotides, the CDR3 is TGTGCCAGCAGCCAATTCCGGAACACTGAAGCTTTCTTT. Translating gives CASSQFRNTEAFF. The full variable domain, with the rest looked up from reference TRBV14 and TRBJ1-1, is EAGVTQFPSHSVIEKGQTVTLRCDPISGHDNLYWYRRVMGKEIKFLLHFVKESKQDESGMPNNRFLAERTGGTYSTLKVQPAELEDSGVYFCASSQFRNTEAFFGQGTRLTVV.

V usage is TRBV6-1 and J usage is TRBJ1-1; D is undetermined. The CDR3 is 13 amino acids. Germline CDR1 and CDR2: MNHNS and SASEGT. V shed 5 bases and J shed 5 bases, with 12 bases lying between them. The CDR3 loop is CASSPSLQTEAFF. The CDR3 nucleotides are TGTGCCAGCAGTCCTTCCCTACAGACTGAAGCTTTCTTT.